This entry concerns a single T cell receptor (beta chain). Its antigen remains unidentified. Germline CDR1 is LGHNA and CDR2 is YSLEER. The CDR3 runs 14 residues. Trimming shortened V by 4 bases and J by 5 bases, and 15 bases separated the two germline ends. The data were taken from a study of response to subunit inactivated influenza vaccine. The study, taken as a whole, reports: The authors suggested that every seasonal influenza vaccination recruits few new T cells.

TCRdb recomputed calls from the RT-PCR reads with MiXCR, one row per CDR3 protein. The sample includes around 570,000 distinct CDR3 sequences, 7.5% to 8.5% of them seen just once. This chain connects TRBV4-3 to TRBJ2-7; D is possibly TRBD2 (5 bases). Material: PBMCs from blood, obtained around 25 months after vaccination. This TCR was recovered from a man in his fifties or sixties who received an inactivated influenza vaccine. The CDR3 DNA follows: TGCGCCAGCAGCCGTAGCGTCCTAACCCACGAGCAGTACTTC. This translates into CASSRSVLTHEQYF.